This T cell receptor beta chain emerged from a study of regulatory T cells in long-lasting Graves disease. Study-wide results and limits: The study found lower TCR diversity in persistent Graves' patients than in newly diagnosed ones.

Researchers made TCR beta libraries by using iRepertoire HTBI primers and running Arm-PCR on CDR3 regions. Original processing notes: Identification of gene segments yielded approximately 62 TRBV and 14 TRBJ across samples. TCRdb re-analysed the multiplex PCR reads in MiXCR, keeping a single row per CDR3 protein. For this entry, the V and J calls and clone size follow TCRdb and not the study's own pipeline. The table has some 340,000 distinct CDR3 sequences, 20% to 25% seen once. This CDR3 spans 13 amino acids. Germline V gene data show CDR1 as SQVTM and CDR2 as ANQGSEA. Trimming cost V 4 bases and J 8 bases, with 17 bases left between them. This sample's time point: persistent/refractory GD, antithyroid drugs over 5 years with positive TRAb. Making the TCR library involved RNA that had been extracted from PBMCs. The peripheral blood volume drawn was 8.5 to 9 milliliters, and it was collected into EDTA tubes.

Details on this clonotype: Its antigen is still unknown.

The rearrangement joins TRBV29-1 to TRBJ1-2; no clear D. The origin of this receptor is a woman between 40 and 50 years old with Graves disease. The sample here was peripheral blood mononuclear cells (PBMCs), taken when the disease was refractory, from a patient treated with antithyroid drugs. The CDR3 coding sequence is TGCAGCGTTGGTTCTTTGGGCAGTCACGGCTACACCTTC. Amino acid sequence: CSVGSLGSHGYTF.